The 6 T cell receptor beta chains below all came from one sample that was sequenced in a study of T cell repertoires in cytomegalovirus infection. TCRdb analysed the reads with MiXCR anew, one entry per CDR3 protein. This table has around 540,000 distinct CDR3 sequences, 33% appearing once. No antigen has been assigned to these receptors. This specimen was cultured PBMCs, taken from culture after CMV antigen stimulation. Receptors originate from a human donor in good health (CMV status not recorded). Some clones in this sample may be carry-over from other donors' samples.

The rearrangement joins TRBV7-9 to TRBJ1-1, with 11 nucleotides matching TRBD1. Germline V CDR1 and CDR2: SEHNR, FQNEAQ (reference sequence). The V and J ends lost 6 bases and 4 bases, in that order; junction bases with no gene match: 13. The CDR3 runs 17 residues. The CDR3 reads CASRDPHSGQGVTEAFF. The DNA for the CDR3 is TGTGCCAGCAGGGACCCTCACTCGGGACAGGGGGTCACTGAAGCTTTCTTT.

A single count supports this clonotype. The chain carries TRBV14 and TRBJ2-1; D ambiguous. From germline, CDR1 is SGHDN and CDR2 FVKESK. The length of the CDR3 is 13 residues. V lost 1 base and J lost 8, with 9 bases in between. The CDR3 DNA reads TGTGCCAGCAGCCAAGTAGGCGCGGATGAGCAGTTCTTC. This encodes CASSQVGADEQFF. Based on the CDR3 plus reference TRBV14 and TRBJ2-1, the full variable domain is EAGVTQFPSHSVIEKGQTVTLRCDPISGHDNLYWYRRVMGKEIKFLLHFVKESKQDESGMPNNRFLAERTGGTYSTLKVQPAELEDSGVYFCASSQVGADEQFFGPGTRLTVL.

The chain combines TRBV4-3 with TRBJ2-7; TRBD2 is a possible D gene (6 bases). Germline CDR1 is LGHNA and CDR2 is YSLEER. The CDR3 spans 19 residues. V was cut by 0 bases and J by 1 base, with 22 bases left in between. The CDR3 is CASSQDRGRAGKRSYEQYF. CDR3 DNA: TGCGCCAGCAGCCAAGATCGGGGTCGAGCGGGCAAGAGGTCCTACGAGCAGTACTTC.

This clonotype turned up a few times. The chain is built from TRBV4-3 and TRBJ1-2, with D possibly TRBD1 on 5 matching bases. V lost 2 bases and J lost 5, with 9 bases in between. Germline CDR1 reads LGHNA; CDR2 reads YSLEER. The CDR3 sequence is 13 residues long. The CDR3 nucleotides are TGCGCCAGCAGCCAATCAGGGATATATGGCTACACCTTC. Translation gives CASSQSGIYGYTF.

This chain joins TRBV4-1 and TRBJ2-7; 10 bases are a match to TRBD1. J lost 6 bases, V lost 0 bases, and 5 bases had no gene match. Per the germline V gene, CDR1 is MGHRA and CDR2 is YSYEKL. The CDR3 covers 15 residues. This CDR3 reads CASSQDGTGDLEQYV. The CDR3 DNA follows: TGCGCCAGCAGCCAAGATGGGACAGGGGATCTCGAGCAGTACGTC.

This clonotype was detected only a few times. V and J are TRBV7-3 and TRBJ2-3; D assignment may be TRBD1 or TRBD2 (5 bases each). V was shortened by 2 bases and J by 6 bases, with 18 bases between the two germline ends. Germline V gene sequence: CDR1 SGHTA, CDR2 FQGTGA. The CDR3 covers 16 residues. The CDR3 loop is CASSLGGAGLGDTQYF. CDR3 coding DNA: TGTGCCAGCAGCTTAGGTGGGGCGGGCTTGGGGGATACGCAGTATTTT.